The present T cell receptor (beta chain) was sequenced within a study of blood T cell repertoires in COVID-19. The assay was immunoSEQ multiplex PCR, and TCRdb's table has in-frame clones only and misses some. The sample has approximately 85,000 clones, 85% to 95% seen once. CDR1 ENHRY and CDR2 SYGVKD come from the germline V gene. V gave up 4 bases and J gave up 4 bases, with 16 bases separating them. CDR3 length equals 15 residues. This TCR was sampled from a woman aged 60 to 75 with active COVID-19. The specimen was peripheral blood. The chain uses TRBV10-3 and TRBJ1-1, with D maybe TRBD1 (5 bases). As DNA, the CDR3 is TGTGCCATCAGTGCCTCGGGACTCGCGAGCACTGAAGCTTTCTTT. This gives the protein CAISASGLASTEAFF.